This T cell receptor beta chain is from a study of T-cell reconstitution after alpha-beta-depleted transplantation in children (dated by TCRdb to the mid-2010s). Regarding the complete study: Using TCR repertoire profiling, the study followed T-cell immune reconstitution in a quantitative way in children after TCRalphabeta/CD19-depleted allogeneic hematopoietic cell transplantation.

The full study reports these points: Apparently early alphabetaT-cell count recovery about two months after transplant reportedly relied on only several hundred rapidly expanded clones derived from non-depleted graft cells. The high TCRbeta diversity at day 60 in some patients was ascribed to recipient T cells and intrathymic progenitors that had survived conditioning. Over subsequent months, a decline in hyperexpanded clone frequencies was noted, and after one year, T-cell counts and TCRbeta diversity were mostly ascribed to newly produced T cells.

Interpreted using the paper, the time point label stands for: day 60 (about 2 months) after transplantation. The treatment or condition label corresponds to: allogeneic hematopoietic cell transplantation with graft depleted of TCRalphabeta T cells and CD19 B cells. TCRalphabeta/CD19-depleted allogeneic hematopoietic cell grafts were given to the transplant recipients, all of whom were children. This clonotype was seen many times. The specificity of this receptor is unknown. No much larger clone is present one base from it, and per-base qualities are unavailable. The CDR3 runs 14 amino acids, cysteine and phenylalanine included. CDR3 DNA only is kept here, 42 bases in frame from base 1. The germline V gene supplies CDR1 SGHRS and CDR2 YFSETQ. Trimming costs V 0 bases and J 4 bases, and their ends lie 11 bases apart. To prepare the library, PCR was applied. Sequencing instrument: Illumina HiSeq 2500. TCR libraries were prepared with molecular barcoding, using unique molecular identifiers to normalize TCRbeta repertoire quantification. Using fastp at Q25 and MiXCR, TCRdb reprocessed the public reads and kept productive beta chains. Under each unique CDR3 protein, matching rows form one entry showing the most common genes and DNA. This sample gives about 16,000 distinct CDR3 sequences in total; about 8% of them show up just once. The ten largest clones capture about 38% of the sample.

This receptor was obtained from a boy under three years old who had a stem cell transplant for Wiskott-Aldrich syndrome, so the T cells may come from the graft donor. This sample comprised PBMCs, mostly from graft donor cells, obtained 60 days after TCRalphabeta/CD19-depleted stem cell transplant. The sequence is built from TRBV5-1 and TRBJ2-7; perhaps TRBD2 is the D gene, with 5 bases matching. The nucleotide sequence is TGCGCCAGCAGCTTGGCCGGGAAGGCTTACGAGCAGTACTTC. It encodes CASSLAGKAYEQYF.